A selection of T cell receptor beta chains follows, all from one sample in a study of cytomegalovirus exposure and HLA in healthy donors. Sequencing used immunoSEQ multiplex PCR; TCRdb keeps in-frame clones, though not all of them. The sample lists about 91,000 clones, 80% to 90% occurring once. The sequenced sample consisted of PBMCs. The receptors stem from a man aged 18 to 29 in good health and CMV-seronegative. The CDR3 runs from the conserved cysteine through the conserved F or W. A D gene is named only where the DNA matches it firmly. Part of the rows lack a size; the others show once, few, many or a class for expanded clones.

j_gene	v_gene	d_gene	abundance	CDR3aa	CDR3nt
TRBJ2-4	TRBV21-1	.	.	CASSTGGEGLTAKNIQYF	TGTGCCAGCAGCACGGGGGGCGAGGGGCTAACGGCCAAAAACATTCAGTACTTC
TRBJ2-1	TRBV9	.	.	CASSVGGGSSYNEQFF	TGTGCCAGCAGCGTAGGTGGGGGGAGCTCCTACAATGAGCAGTTCTTC
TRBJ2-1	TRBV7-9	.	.	CASSRRGLGVGDEQFF	TGTGCCAGCAGCCGCCGCGGTTTGGGCGTAGGGGATGAGCAGTTCTTC
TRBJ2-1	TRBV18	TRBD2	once	CASSPPGLAGGNEQFF	TGTGCCAGCTCACCACCGGGACTAGCGGGAGGCAATGAGCAGTTCTTC
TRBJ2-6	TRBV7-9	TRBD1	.	CASTSGRQGRGANVLTF	TGTGCCAGCACCTCGGGGAGACAGGGTCGTGGGGCCAACGTCCTGACTTTC
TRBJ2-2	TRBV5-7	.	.	CASSVAASTNAGELFF	TGTGCCAGCAGCGTCGCGGCCAGCACAAACGCCGGGGAGCTGTTTTTT
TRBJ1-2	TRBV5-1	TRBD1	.	CASRPGQGYGYTF	TGCGCCAGCAGACCAGGACAGGGCTATGGCTACACCTTC
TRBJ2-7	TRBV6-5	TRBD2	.	CASSYFLTSGTYEQYF	TGTGCCAGCAGTTACTTCCTGACTAGCGGGACCTACGAGCAGTACTTC
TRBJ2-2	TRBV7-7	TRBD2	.	CASSLVGGGTGELFF	TGTGCTAGCAGCCTAGTCGGGGGAGGGACCGGGGAGCTGTTTTTT
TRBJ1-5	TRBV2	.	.	CASSELQGNQPQHF	TGTGCCAGCAGTGAGCTTCAGGGTAATCAGCCCCAGCATTTT
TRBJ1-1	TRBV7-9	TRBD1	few	CASSLGTGTEAFF	TGTGCCAGCAGCTTGGGGACAGGGACTGAAGCTTTCTTT
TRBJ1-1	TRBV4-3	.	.	CASSQDSGRNTEAFF	TGCGCCAGCAGCCAAGATTCCGGGAGGAACACTGAAGCTTTCTTT
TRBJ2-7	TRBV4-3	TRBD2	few	CASSQDPGWAGGRPHEQYF	TGCGCCAGCAGCCAAGATCCGGGTTGGGCGGGAGGGCGTCCACACGAGCAGTACTTC
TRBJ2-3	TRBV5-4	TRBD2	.	CASGTSGGDTQYF	TGTGCCAGCGGAACTAGCGGGGGGGATACGCAGTATTTT
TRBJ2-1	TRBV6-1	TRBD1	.	CASNRGRNNEQFF	TGTGCCAGTAACAGGGGGCGGAACAATGAGCAGTTCTTC
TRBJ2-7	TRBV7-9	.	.	CASSSSGTYEQYF	TGTGCCAGCAGCTCCAGCGGCACCTACGAGCAGTACTTC
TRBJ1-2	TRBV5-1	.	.	CASSLGLGVIYGYTF	TGCGCCAGCAGCTTGGGTCTAGGGGTTATCTATGGCTACACCTTC
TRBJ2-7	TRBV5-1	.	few	CASSPAGMYEQYF	TGCGCCAGCAGCCCCGCGGGTATGTACGAGCAGTACTTC
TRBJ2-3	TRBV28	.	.	CASSLPGTDTQYF	TGTGCCAGCAGTTTGCCCGGGACAGATACGCAGTATTTT
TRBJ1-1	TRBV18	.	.	CASSRSANTEAFF	TGTGCCAGCTCACGTAGTGCTAACACTGAAGCTTTCTTT
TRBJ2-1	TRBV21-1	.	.	CASSPRGEAGDVIGQFF	TGTGCCAGCAGCCCCCGCGGAGAAGCAGGGGATGTAATTGGGCAGTTCTTC
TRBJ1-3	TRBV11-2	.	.	CASSPEGGDGNTIYF	TGTGCCAGCAGCCCGGAGGGTGGGGATGGAAACACCATATATTTT
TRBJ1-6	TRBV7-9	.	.	CASSYSNSHSPLHF	TGTGCCAGCAGCTACTCGAACAGCCATTCACCCCTCCACTTT
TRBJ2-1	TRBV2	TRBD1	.	CASSETWAGGPIRSYNEQFF	TGTGCCAGCAGTGAAACCTGGGCAGGGGGTCCCATTCGCTCCTACAATGAGCAGTTCTTC
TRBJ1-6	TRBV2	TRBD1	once	CASTGQGRSPLHF	TGTGCCAGCACCGGACAGGGTCGGTCGCCCCTCCACTTT
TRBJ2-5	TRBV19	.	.	CASSKNKRETQYF	TGTGCCAGTAGTAAAAATAAGCGAGAGACCCAGTACTTC
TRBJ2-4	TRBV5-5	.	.	CASSSGGRANIQYF	TGTGCCAGCAGCTCGGGGGGCAGGGCAAACATTCAGTACTTC
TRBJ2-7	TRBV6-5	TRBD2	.	CASSYLAGEFHEQYF	TGTGCCAGCAGTTACCTGGCGGGAGAATTCCACGAGCAGTACTTC
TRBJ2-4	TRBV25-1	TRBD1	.	CASSGETGAKNIQYF	TGTGCCAGCAGTGGGGAGACAGGGGCGAAAAACATTCAGTACTTC
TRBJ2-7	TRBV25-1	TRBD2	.	CASSEGLAGAINF	TGTGCCAGCAGTGAGGGCCTAGCGGGAGCCATCAACTTC
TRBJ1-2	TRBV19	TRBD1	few	CASNHPGQPNYGYTF	TGTGCCAGTAACCATCCGGGACAGCCTAACTATGGCTACACCTTC
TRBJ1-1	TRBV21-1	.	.	CASSRPPQVPNTEAFF	TGTGCCAGCAGCCGCCCCCCACAGGTTCCGAACACTGAAGCTTTCTTT
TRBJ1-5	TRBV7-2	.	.	CASSLEVRPSRDQPQHF	TGTGCCAGCAGCTTAGAGGTTCGACCCTCTCGGGATCAGCCCCAGCATTTT
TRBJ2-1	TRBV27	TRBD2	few	CASRAGREAYNEQFF	TGTGCCAGCAGGGCGGGGAGGGAGGCCTACAATGAGCAGTTCTTC
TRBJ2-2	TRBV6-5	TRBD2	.	CASSYRTSGNTGELFF	TGTGCCAGCAGTTACCGGACTAGCGGGAACACCGGGGAGCTGTTTTTT
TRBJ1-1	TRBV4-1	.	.	CASSQENSWWPEAFF	TGCGCCAGCAGCCAAGAGAACAGTTGGTGGCCTGAAGCTTTCTTT
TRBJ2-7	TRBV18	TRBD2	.	CASSSGSPSYEQYF	TGTGCCAGCTCGAGCGGGAGCCCTTCCTACGAGCAGTACTTC
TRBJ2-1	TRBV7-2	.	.	CASSFQGWSNNEQFF	TGTGCCAGCAGCTTCCAGGGGTGGAGCAACAATGAGCAGTTCTTC
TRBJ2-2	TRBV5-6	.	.	CASSLRSDINTGELFF	TGTGCCAGCAGCTTGCGGTCTGATATCAACACCGGGGAGCTGTTTTTT
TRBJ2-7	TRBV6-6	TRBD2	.	CASTPRREASSYEQYF	TGTGCCAGCACCCCACGGCGGGAGGCTAGCTCCTACGAGCAGTACTTC
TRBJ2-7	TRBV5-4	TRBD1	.	CASSLVVGGSEQYF	TGTGCCAGCAGCTTGGTTGTAGGGGGCAGCGAGCAGTACTTC
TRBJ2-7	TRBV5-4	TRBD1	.	CASSLPTGIGYEQYF	TGTGCCAGCAGCTTGCCGACAGGGATCGGGTACGAGCAGTACTTC
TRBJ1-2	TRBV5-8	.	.	CASSYRHGYTF	TGTGCCAGCAGTTACAGGCATGGCTACACCTTC
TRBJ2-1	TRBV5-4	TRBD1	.	CASSYKDRGFLNEQFF	TGTGCCAGCAGCTACAAGGACAGGGGCTTTTTGAATGAGCAGTTCTTC
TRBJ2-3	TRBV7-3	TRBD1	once	CASSLDGPGQLFTDTQYF	TGTGCCAGCAGCTTAGACGGACCGGGACAGCTCTTCACAGATACGCAGTATTTT
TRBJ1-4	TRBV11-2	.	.	CASSRPGKAIGEKLFF	TGTGCCAGCAGCCGCCCCGGGAAGGCAATCGGGGAAAAACTGTTTTTT
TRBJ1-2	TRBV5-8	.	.	CASSLAPYGYTF	TGTGCCAGCAGCTTGGCTCCCTATGGCTACACCTTC
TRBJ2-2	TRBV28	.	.	CASSLQGSGELFF	TGTGCCAGCAGTCTTCAGGGGTCCGGGGAGCTGTTTTTT
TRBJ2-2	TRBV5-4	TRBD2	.	CASSSSGGNTGELFF	TGTGCCAGCAGCTCAAGCGGGGGTAACACCGGGGAGCTGTTTTTT
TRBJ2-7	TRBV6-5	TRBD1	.	CASSRGQGAYEQYF	TGTGCCAGCAGTAGAGGACAGGGGGCCTACGAGCAGTACTTC
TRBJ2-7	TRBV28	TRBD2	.	CASTPRLAGGSYEQYF	TGTGCCAGCACCCCCCGCCTAGCGGGAGGGTCCTACGAGCAGTACTTC
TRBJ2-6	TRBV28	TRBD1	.	CASSLGQGIPGANVLTF	TGTGCCAGCAGTTTAGGACAGGGAATCCCTGGGGCCAACGTCCTGACTTTC
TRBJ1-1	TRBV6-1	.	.	CASSPTVLDTEAFF	TGTGCCAGCAGCCCGACAGTCTTGGACACTGAAGCTTTCTTT
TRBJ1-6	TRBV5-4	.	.	CASSSTGTNSPLHF	TGTGCCAGCAGCTCAACAGGGACCAATTCACCCCTCCACTTT